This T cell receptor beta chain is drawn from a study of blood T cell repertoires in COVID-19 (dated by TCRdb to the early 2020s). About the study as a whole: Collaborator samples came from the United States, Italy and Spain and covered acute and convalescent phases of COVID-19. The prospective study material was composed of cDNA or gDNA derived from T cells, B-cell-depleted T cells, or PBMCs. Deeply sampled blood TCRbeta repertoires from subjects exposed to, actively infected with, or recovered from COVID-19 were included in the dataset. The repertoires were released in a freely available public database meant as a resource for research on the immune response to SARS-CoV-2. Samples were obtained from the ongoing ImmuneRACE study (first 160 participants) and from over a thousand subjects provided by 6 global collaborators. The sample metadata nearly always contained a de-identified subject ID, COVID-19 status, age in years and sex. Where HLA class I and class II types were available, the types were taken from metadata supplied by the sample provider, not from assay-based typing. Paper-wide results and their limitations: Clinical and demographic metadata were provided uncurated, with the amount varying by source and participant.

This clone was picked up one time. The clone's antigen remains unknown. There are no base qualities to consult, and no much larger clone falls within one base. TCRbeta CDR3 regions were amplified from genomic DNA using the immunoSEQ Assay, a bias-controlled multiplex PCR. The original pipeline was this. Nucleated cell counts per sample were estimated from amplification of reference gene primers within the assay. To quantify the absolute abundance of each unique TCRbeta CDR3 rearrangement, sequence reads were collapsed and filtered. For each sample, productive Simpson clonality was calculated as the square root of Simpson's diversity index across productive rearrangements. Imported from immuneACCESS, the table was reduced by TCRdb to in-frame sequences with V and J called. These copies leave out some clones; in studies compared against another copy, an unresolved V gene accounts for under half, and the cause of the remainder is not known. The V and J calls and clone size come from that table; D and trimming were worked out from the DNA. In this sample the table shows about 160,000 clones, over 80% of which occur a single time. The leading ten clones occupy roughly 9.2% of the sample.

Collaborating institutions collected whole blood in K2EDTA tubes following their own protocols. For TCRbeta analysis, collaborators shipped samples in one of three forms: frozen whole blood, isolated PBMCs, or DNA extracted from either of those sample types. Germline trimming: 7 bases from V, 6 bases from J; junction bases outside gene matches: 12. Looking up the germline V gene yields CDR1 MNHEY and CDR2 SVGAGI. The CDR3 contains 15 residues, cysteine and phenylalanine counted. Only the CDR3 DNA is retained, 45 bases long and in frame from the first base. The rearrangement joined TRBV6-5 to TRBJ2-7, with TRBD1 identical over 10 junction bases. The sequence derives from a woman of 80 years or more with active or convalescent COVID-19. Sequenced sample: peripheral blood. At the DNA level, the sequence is TGTGCCAGCACCGAGAGATGGACAGGGGGGGGCGAGCAGTACTTC. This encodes CASTERWTGGGEQYF.